The 7 T cell receptor beta chains below come from one sample, sequenced in a study of response to subunit inactivated influenza vaccine. One entry per CDR3 protein results from TCRdb running MiXCR on the RT-PCR reads. Counted here are over 400,000 distinct CDR3 sequences, 9.5% to 13% occurring once; the ten biggest clones make up about an eighth. The sample in question was PBMCs from blood, obtained more than 35 days after vaccination. The receptors originated from a man between 45 and 60 years old who received an inactivated influenza vaccine.

Only a few counts were recorded for this clonotype. The chain employs TRBV3-1 and TRBJ1-4, with D tentatively TRBD1 (5 bases). From germline, CDR1 is LGHDT and CDR2 YNNKEL (reference sequence). The CDR3 sequence is 14 residues long. V lost 4 bases and J 6 bases, leaving 12 bases between the germline ends. CDR3 nucleotide sequence: TGTGCCAGCAGCCCCCCGGACACTTATGAAAAACTGTTTTTT. Translated: CASSPPDTYEKLFF.

This clonotype was counted a few times. This sequence joins TRBV4-2 and TRBJ1-6; D is ambiguous. Germline V CDR1 and CDR2: LGHNA, YNFKEQ. The CDR3 covers 17 residues. The V gene lost 0 bases and the J gene lost 6 bases, with 15 bases spanning the gap. CDR3 DNA sequence: TGTGCCAGCAGCCAAGATATTTTGCGTCAGCGTAATTCACCCCTCCACTTT. Protein: CASSQDILRQRNSPLHF.

V gene TRBV12-5 combines with J gene TRBJ2-2, with 8 bases aligning to TRBD2. The CDR3 extends over 18 amino acids. V shed 2 bases and J 2 bases; nucleotides not matched to a gene: 10. CDR1 is LGHNT, CDR2 FRNRAP, per germline. Here the CDR3 reads CASGLSHNSGTNTGELFF. Written as DNA, the CDR3 is TGTGCTAGTGGTTTGTCCCACAATAGCGGGACCAACACCGGGGAGCTGTTTTTT.

This clonotype was picked up a small number of times. V and J are TRBV6-2 or TRBV6-3 and TRBJ1-5; D is uncertain. This CDR3 has 13 residues. The V end lost 6 bases, the J end lost 6 bases, and 12 bases lay between the germline ends. Germline lookup yields CDR1 MNHEY and CDR2 SVGEGT. CDR3 sequence (DNA): TGTGCCAGCAGACGAACACAGCTTCAGCCCCAGCATTTT. Translated, it gives CASRRTQLQPQHF.

The genes are TRBV29-1 and TRBJ2-7; 13 nucleotides line up with TRBD2. The germline V gene encodes CDR1 SQVTM and CDR2 ANQGSEA. Trimming cost V 5 bases and J 0 bases; bases outside gene matches: 10. CDR3 size: 17 residues. CDR3 amino acids: CSVRGTSGRAPSYEQYF. The CDR3 DNA reads as TGCAGCGTTCGAGGCACTAGCGGGAGGGCCCCCTCCTACGAGCAGTACTTC.

This clonotype was detected only a few times. The rearrangement joins TRBV15 to TRBJ2-2; D is uncertain. Per the germline V gene, CDR1 is LNHNV and CDR2 is YYDKDF (reference sequence). This CDR3 is built from 12 residues. V lost 1 base and J 6 bases, leaving 3 bases between the germline ends. The chain's CDR3 is CATSRGSGELFF. In DNA, the CDR3 is TGTGCCACCAGCAGAGGTTCCGGGGAGCTGTTTTTT.

The rearrangement uses TRBV20-1 and TRBJ2-2; 8 bases line up with TRBD1. Germline V lookup: CDR1 DFQATT, CDR2 SNEGSKA (reference sequence). V was clipped by 4 bases and J by 4 bases; unmatched bases: 8. The length of the CDR3 is 15 residues. CDR3 bases: TGCAGTGCTATAGGACAGGGTAGTAGCACCGGGGAGCTGTTTTTT. Protein product: CSAIGQGSSTGELFF.